What follows describes a single TCR beta chain. Its antigen target is currently unknown. The sample holds no much larger clone one base away, and base qualities are not on file. Library generation was performed with the immunoSEQ multiplex PCR assay. The multiplex PCR relied on a mix of 60 forward primers for TCR Vbeta segments and 13 reverse primers for TCR Jbeta segments. Amplification of the CDR3 region of rearranged TCR beta genes was performed with a multiplex PCR assay on genomic DNA. On the Illumina HiSeq System, the amplified TCR beta libraries were sequenced as 87-base-pair reads. Regarding the original processing steps: In a later analysis, around 80 million unique TCR beta chains were counted across the approximately 640 repertoires, and roughly 10 million of these chains were shared by at least two donors. To remove PCR and sequencing errors, raw reads were error-corrected and collapsed into unique sequences using a nearest-neighbor algorithm that merged closely related sequences. V, D and J gene segments were assigned by aligning CDR3 sequences to IMGT reference sequences. For a sequence to be retained, a match of at least six nucleotides was required to both a V gene segment and a J gene segment. A rearrangement counted as productive if the CDR3 had no stop codons and remained in frame with V and J, and every other rearrangement counted as non-productive. CDR3 was defined according to IMGT convention as the region running from the second conserved V-encoded cysteine to the conserved J-encoded phenylalanine. Sequences without an unambiguous match to a single V gene segment were excluded from the earlier analysis of several hundred of the donors. An earlier analysis of a few hundred of the donors called V segments functional above 56.7% productive rearrangements and segregating when the between-donor standard deviation exceeded 5%. To diagnose cytomegalovirus status from the catalog of TCR beta chain sequences, a statistical classification framework was built. V and J gene assignment, in a later analysis, came from comparing TCR nucleotide sequences with IMGT/GENE-DB human TR gene sequences. The TCRdist pipeline was used in a later analysis to assign CDR3 sequences and most-parsimonious VDJ recombination scenarios. In a later analysis, each TCR beta chain was defined by its CDR3 amino acid sequence together with its V-gene family, and reads without a unique V-gene family were excluded. As a way to deal with suspected cross-contamination and a sequencing artifact, a later analysis dropped 500 to 700 nucleotide sequences that were highly shared and had low generation probability. In a later analysis, a clonal expansion index for each public chain was calculated from normalized within-repertoire ranks of inferred template counts. A later analysis computed generation probabilities with a VDJ recombination model fitted to out-of-frame rearrangements, and checked the results against IGoR. A later analysis scored TCR-TCR, TCR-HLA and TCR-CMV co-occurrence with hypergeometric tests, applying a repertoire-size bias correction to TCR pairs. False discovery rates were estimated in a later analysis by permuting HLA or CMV assignments 20 times. In a later analysis, co-occurring TCRs were grouped with DBSCAN, and TCRdist sequence similarity was added when clustering was performed within HLA-allele-positive subsets. For co-occurrence clustering, repertoires with fewer than 30,000 or more than 120,000 public chains were excluded, along with about five repertoires with anomalous nucleotide sharing. TCRdb provides this immuneACCESS table in a form limited to in-frame rearrangements. Some clones are lacking; in checked studies, under half of them reflect an unresolved V gene, and why the rest are absent is not known. That table is the source of V, J and clone size, and D and trimming were worked out from the DNA. The sample has some 96,000 clones on record, roughly three quarters of them singletons. Of the sample, 0.76% is held by the ten largest clones.

Taken from cysteine to phenylalanine, the CDR3 has 13 residues. CDR3 DNA only is kept here, 39 bases in frame from base 1. From the germline V gene, CDR1 is SQVTM and CDR2 is ANQGSEA. Trimming accounts for 7 bases at V and 0 bases at J, while the number of junction bases matched to no gene is 5. In total, more than 500 healthy bone marrow donors made up the cohort. Cohort members were all nominally healthy when sampled, although unrecorded immune exposures were likely present. The donor tested CMV seronegative, placing the donor among the roughly 400 seronegative members of the cohort. Every donor gave a peripheral blood sample, and the peripheral blood mononuclear cells from that sample were used for TCR beta sequencing. The Qiagen DNeasy Blood Extraction Kit was used to extract genomic DNA from the blood cell samples. The record originates from a study of cytomegalovirus exposure and HLA in healthy donors (TCRdb year 2017). About the full investigation: An earlier analysis of fewer than 750 of the donors reported 276 Gb of sequence data and 117 million unique TCR beta sequences obtained from about 179 million T cells. Roughly 300 gigabases of sequencing data and 70 million to 100 million unique TCR sequences made up an early release that covered approximately 620 HLA-typed donors. Among the roughly 400 genotyped donors, approximately 76% belonged to the genetic ancestry cluster associated with self-reported Caucasian donors. The aim of the study was to test whether cataloging public T cell receptors could identify signatures of past pathogen exposure. The study profiled the T cell repertoires of some 610 subjects by immunosequencing and related them to cytomegalovirus serostatus. Along with the approximately 700-subject first cohort, a separate validation cohort of over 90 different subjects was used. The study combined high-throughput TCR immunosequencing, statistical association of individual TCRs with disease status, and machine learning to predict cytomegalovirus infection status. A later analysis re-examined previously published TCR beta repertoires from just over 650 donors and added high-resolution HLA genotyping to investigate patterns of TCR occurrence. Rather than using new phenotypic data, the later analysis identified candidate immune exposures from TCR beta sequences and from how often those sequences occurred across donors. To decide whether each TCR beta V gene segment behaved as functional or pseudogenic, an earlier analysis of some 570 of the donors relied on high-throughput TCR beta sequencing. Donor age, sex, ethnicity and CMV serostatus were collected together with the repertoire data. Genome-wide SNP genotypes for about 65% of the 666 donors were used in a later genetic analysis, which treated that subset as a discovery cohort. Every discovery cohort repertoire had been produced on one sequencing platform. Both class I and class II loci were covered by HLA typing, at four-digit resolution. The number of donors typed differed by locus, with 629-630 for A, B, C, DRB1 and DQB1, roughly 520 for DQA1, some 570 for DPA1, and around 450 for DPB1. A few DR-DQ haplotypes were treated as single units for association and clustering because of strong linkage in the cohort. Across under 500 genotyped donors of the cohort, an average of roughly 230,000 unique TCR beta nucleotide sequences per donor were sequenced, and roughly 20% of those sequences were non-productive. Paper-wide results and their limitations: A further reported finding was that TCR beta sequences accurately predicted the HLA-A and HLA-B alleles for most subjects in the first cohort. Correlated functional status among segregating V segments might be attributable to linkage disequilibrium, but an unknown experimental factor could not be ruled out. A group of highly shared sequence variants was considered likely to be a technical artifact of the sequencing pipeline. In a later analysis, most CMV-associated TCR beta chains were found to appear HLA-restricted, with HLA associations seemingly driven largely by CMV exposure. According to a later analysis, TCR association rates differed among HLA loci, with DRB1 alleles showing the most associated TCRs and HLA-C alleles showing the fewest. Specific HLA alleles were associated with 15,000 to 20,000 TCR beta sequences at a false discovery rate of 0.05 in a later analysis. According to a later genetic analysis, donors in an Asian-associated ancestry cluster had fewer N-insertions in productive TCRs than the approximately 700-donor mean. The presence/absence analyses assumed that sequencing depth was roughly uniform across donors, and that assumption may not be true. According to a later analysis, parvovirus B19, influenza, CMV and Epstein-Barr virus appeared linked to several top co-occurrence clusters. Because the 87-base-pair reads could not distinguish some IMGT-functional V segments, including TRBV6-2 and TRBV6-3, those segments were excluded. A later genetic analysis associated a missense DCLRE1C variant with V-gene and J-gene trimming of TCR beta chains, and an independent cohort replicated the association. In vitro tests confirmed that a few of the cytomegalovirus-associated TCR beta chains recognize cytomegalovirus antigens. An earlier analysis of approximately 590 of the donors showed that most TCR beta V segments appeared in productive rearrangements either about 90% or about 30% of the time, which broadly matched IMGT annotations. The classifier was reported to diagnose cytomegalovirus status with high specificity and sensitivity in both the original cohort and the validation cohort. While some public TCRs were present in many individuals, most TCR sequences turned up only very rarely across donors. In this cohort, only TCR beta chains were sequenced, and detectable features were limited by the absence of alpha or paired-chain data. In a later analysis, HLA-associated TCR beta chains showed more clonal expansion and lower generation probabilities than non-associated chains that were equally common. HLA typing was unavailable for some donors at each locus, so association tests used only the typed subset. In the study, about 150 TCR beta chains were listed as associated with cytomegalovirus. It was suggested by the authors that the approach could potentially be generalized to other disease states and immunological phenotypes. For the cohort, immune exposure information was limited to CMV serostatus. The earlier analysis of approximately 560 of the donors excluded some 16 rarely observed V segments, including chromosome 9 orphons, because counts were too low. When HLA alleles, especially DR and DQ, strongly co-occurred, TCR associations were difficult to assign to individual alleles.

This receptor was identified in a woman in her sixties in good health and CMV-seronegative. The sequencing input was PBMCs. This receptor chain uses TRBV29-1 and TRBJ1-1; TRBD1 lines up with 7 middle nucleotides. The DNA reads TGCAGCGCACGACAGGGCTTGAACACTGAAGCTTTCTTT. Its coded protein is CSARQGLNTEAFF.